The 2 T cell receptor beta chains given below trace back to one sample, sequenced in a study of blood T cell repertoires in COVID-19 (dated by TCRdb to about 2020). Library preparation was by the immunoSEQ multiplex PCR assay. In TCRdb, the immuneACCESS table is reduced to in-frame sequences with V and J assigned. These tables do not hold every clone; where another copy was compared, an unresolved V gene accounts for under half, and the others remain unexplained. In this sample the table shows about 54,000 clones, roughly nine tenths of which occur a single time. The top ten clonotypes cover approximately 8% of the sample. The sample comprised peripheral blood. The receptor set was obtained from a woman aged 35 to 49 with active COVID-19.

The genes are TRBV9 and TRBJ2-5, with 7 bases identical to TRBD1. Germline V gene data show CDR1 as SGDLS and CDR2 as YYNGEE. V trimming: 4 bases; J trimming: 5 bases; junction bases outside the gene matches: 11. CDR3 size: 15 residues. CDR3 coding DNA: TGTGCCAGCAGCTCTCCAGGGGGTAGGTGGGAGACCCAGTACTTC. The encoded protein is CASSSPGGRWETQYF.

The CDR3 is CASSRNEDTEAFF. CDR3 coding DNA: TGTGCCAGCAGCCGGAATGAGGACACTGAAGCTTTCTTT. The chain couples TRBV6-5 to TRBJ1-1; D unresolved. Germline CDR1 is MNHEY and CDR2 is SVGAGI. The CDR3 is 13 residues long. V was cut by 6 bases and J by 3 bases, with 11 bases left in between.